Sequencing of this T cell receptor beta chain was carried out in a study of blood T cells in healthy people across ages. Study context: Every two T cells gave about one barcoded beta molecule via template switching.

Healthy Caucasian individuals from Russia aged about 6 to 100 were enrolled as donors. The CDR3 spans 13 residues. V lost 5 bases to trimming and J lost 4 bases, with 10 bases between them. In germline, CDR1 is KGHDR, CDR2 SFDVKD. For the second PCR, which ran for 7 to 11 cycles, a sample-barcoded 5' primer and a J-beta primer mix were used. TCRdb fed the 5' RACE reads into MiXCR, producing one record per CDR3 protein. The data show some 550,000 distinct CDR3 sequences, around half seen once. This clonotype was obtained from an older man in good health. Specimen: blood. The chain couples TRBV24-1 to TRBJ2-5; D is uncertain. CDR3 in DNA: TGTGCCACCAGTGGAGCGTCGGGAGAGACCCAGTACTTC. Translated: CATSGASGETQYF.